The next 13 T cell receptor beta chains were all read from a single sample in a study of siplizumab effects on memory and regulatory T cells. Profiling relied on immunoSEQ multiplex PCR, and the TCRdb table lists in-frame clones only, not all of them. The data hold 100,000 or so clones, with roughly 94% observed a single time. The sequenced sample consisted of non-Treg CD4+ T cells sorted from blood. These receptors were obtained from a human donor in good health.

V gene TRBV5-1 combines with J gene TRBJ2-5; 9 nucleotides match TRBD1. J lost 5 bases, V lost 4 bases, and 9 bases had no gene match. Germline CDR1 SGHRS, CDR2 YFSETQ. The CDR3 sequence is 15 residues long. The chain's CDR3 is CASSRGTGPFETQYF. CDR3 sequence (DNA): TGCGCCAGCAGCCGAGGGACAGGGCCTTTCGAGACCCAGTACTTC.

The chain employs TRBV6-5 and TRBJ1-5; no reliable D call. Germline values: CDR1 MNHEY, CDR2 SVGAGI. This CDR3 is built from 13 residues. V was pared by 2 bases and J by 6 bases, with 8 bases between. The CDR3 spells CASSYAPAQPQHF. Written as DNA, the CDR3 is TGTGCCAGCAGTTACGCTCCGGCTCAGCCCCAGCATTTT.

The V gene is TRBV27, the J gene TRBJ1-1; D is unresolved. Looked up from germline, CDR1 is MNHEY and CDR2 is SMNVEV (reference sequence). V was clipped by 7 bases and J by 4 bases, with 19 bases between them. The length of the CDR3 is 15 residues. The CDR3 bases are TGTGCCAGCAAAAATTTAAGGGTGCCCGCCACTGAAGCTTTCTTT. Translated: CASKNLRVPATEAFF.

The gene calls are TRBV28 and TRBJ2-7, with 8 bases that match TRBD1. Germline V gene lookup returns CDR1 MDHEN and CDR2 SYDVKM. V trimming: 10 bases; J trimming: 7 bases; junction bases outside the gene matches: 18. This CDR3 is built from 15 residues. CDR3 nucleotides: TGTGCCACAAAAATGGCAGGGGGCGTGAAGGGGGAGCAGTACTTC. Translating it yields CATKMAGGVKGEQYF.

The V call is TRBV27, the J call TRBJ1-1; D is possibly TRBD1 (5 bases). Trimming pared 5 bases from V and 0 bases from J, leaving 13 bases between. This CDR3 region has 15 residues. Germline loops: CDR1 MNHEY, CDR2 SMNVEV (reference sequence). CDR3 sequence (DNA): TGTGCCAGCAGTGGGGCAGGGCTTATGAACACTGAAGCTTTCTTT. It codes for CASSGAGLMNTEAFF.

The V gene is TRBV6-5, the J gene TRBJ1-1, with TRBD1 as a possible D gene (6 bases). The V end lost 7 bases, the J end lost 4 bases, and 19 bases lay between the germline ends. This CDR3 spans 15 amino acids. Germline V gives CDR1 MNHEY, CDR2 SVGAGI. CDR3 in DNA: TGTGCCAGCAAGCCCCGGGGGCAGGGTGGCACTGAAGCTTTCTTT. Encoded protein: CASKPRGQGGTEAFF.

The rearrangement joins TRBV28 to TRBJ1-3; TRBD1 matches 10 bases. Looked up from germline, CDR1 is MDHEN and CDR2 is SYDVKM. The CDR3 has 15 residues. V shed 5 bases, J shed 5 bases, and the junction held 6 bases outside the gene matches. CDR3 in DNA: TGTGCCAGCAGTCCTGGGGGACAGGGGAGAAACACCATATATTTT. Translation: CASSPGGQGRNTIYF.

A word on this clone: Other nucleotide sequences from this sample produce the same CDR3. The chain is built from TRBV5-1 and TRBJ2-3; no clear D gene. V was trimmed by 4 bases and J by 2 bases, leaving 11 bases between them. CDR1 is SGHRS and CDR2 is YFSETQ in the germline V gene. This CDR3 contains 14 residues. CDR3 region: CASSPFRVTDTQYF. The CDR3 nucleotides read TGCGCCAGCAGCCCCTTCCGAGTCACAGATACGCAGTATTTT.

This rearrangement joins TRBV2 to TRBJ1-2; D is undetermined. This CDR3 is 12 amino acids long. The V gene's germline CDR1 is SNHLY and CDR2 FYNNEI. Trimming left V 7 bases short and J 8 bases short, with 14 bases between. The CDR3 region has the DNA TGTGCCAGCAACAATGGCGTTCTGGGCTACACCTTC. Its translation: CASNNGVLGYTF. Based on the CDR3 plus reference TRBV2 and TRBJ1-2, the full variable domain is EPEVTQTPSHQVTQMGQEVILRCVPISNHLYFYWYRQILGQKVEFLVSFYNNEISEKSEIFDDQFSVERPDGSNFTLKIRSTKLEDSAMYFCASNNGVLGYTFGSGTRLTVV.

The rearrangement links TRBV19 to TRBJ2-2, with 9 positions matching TRBD1. Per the germline V gene, CDR1 is LNHDA and CDR2 is SQIVND (reference sequence). The CDR3 consists of 13 residues. V trimming: 6 bases; J trimming: 10 bases; junction bases outside the gene matches: 6. The CDR3 DNA reads as TGTGCCAGTAGGCAACAGGGGGCAAAGGAGCTGTTTTTT. Translated, it gives CASRQQGAKELFF. The whole variable domain, remainder taken from reference TRBV19 and TRBJ2-2, is DGGITQSPKYLFRKEGQNVTLSCEQNLNHDAMYWYRQDPGQGLRLIYYSQIVNDFQKGDIAEGYSVSREKKESFPLTVTSAQKNPTAFYLCASRQQGAKELFFGEGSRLTVL.

The V and J genes are TRBV11-2 and TRBJ2-7, with D unresolved. V was shortened by 2 bases and J by 7 bases, with 18 bases between the two germline ends. The V gene's germline CDR1 is SGHAT and CDR2 FQNNGV. The CDR3 loop spans 15 amino acids. CDR3 in DNA: TGTGCCAGCAGCTTATCAACGGGCCGAAGAGTTGAGCAGTACTTC. Translating it yields CASSLSTGRRVEQYF.

This chain connects TRBV7-7 to TRBJ1-4; 7 nucleotides agree with TRBD1. Germline CDR1 SSHAT, CDR2 FNYEAQ (reference sequence). The CDR3 loop spans 18 amino acids. V dropped 1 base and J dropped 4; count of bases not matched to a gene: 12. The CDR3 here is CASSLEVGATGINEKLFF. CDR3 DNA sequence: TGTGCCAGCAGCTTAGAAGTTGGGGCGACAGGGATTAATGAAAAACTGTTTTTT. Complete variable domain (other parts from reference TRBV7-7 and TRBJ1-4): GAGVSQSPRYKVTKRGQDVTLRCDPISSHATLYWYQQALGQGPEFLTYFNYEAQPDKSGLPSDRFSAERPEGSISTLTIQRTEQRDSAMYRCASSLEVGATGINEKLFFGSGTQLSVL.

For the CDR3, the DNA is TGTGCCAGCTCACCAGTAGCGGGAGCCGGCATTGGGCAGTACTTC. It translates to CASSPVAGAGIGQYF. The V call is TRBV18, the J call TRBJ2-7; TRBD2 aligns across 9 bases. Looked up from germline, CDR1 is KGHSH and CDR2 is LQKENI. This CDR3 spans 15 amino acids. V was clipped by 2 bases and J by 9 bases; unmatched bases: 11.